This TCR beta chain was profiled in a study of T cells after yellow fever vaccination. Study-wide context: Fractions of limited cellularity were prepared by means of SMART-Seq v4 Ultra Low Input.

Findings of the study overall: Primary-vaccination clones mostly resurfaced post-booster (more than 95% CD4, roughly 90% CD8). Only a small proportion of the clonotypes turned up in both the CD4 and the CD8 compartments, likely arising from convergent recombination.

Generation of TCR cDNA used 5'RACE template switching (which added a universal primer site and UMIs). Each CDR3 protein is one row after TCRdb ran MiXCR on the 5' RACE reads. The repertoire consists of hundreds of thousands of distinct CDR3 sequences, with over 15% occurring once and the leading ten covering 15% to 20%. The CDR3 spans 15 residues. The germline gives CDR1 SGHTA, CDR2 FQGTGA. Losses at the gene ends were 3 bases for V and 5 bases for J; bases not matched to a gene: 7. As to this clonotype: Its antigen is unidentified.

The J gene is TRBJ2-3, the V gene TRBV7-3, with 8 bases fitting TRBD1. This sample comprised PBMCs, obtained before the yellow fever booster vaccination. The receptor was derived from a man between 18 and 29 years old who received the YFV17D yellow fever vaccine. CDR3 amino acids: CASSLVAGGIDTQYF. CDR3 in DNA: TGTGCCAGCAGCTTGGTGGCAGGGGGCATAGATACGCAGTATTTT. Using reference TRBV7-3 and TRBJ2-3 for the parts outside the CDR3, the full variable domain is GAGVSQTPSNKVTEKGKYVELRCDPISGHTALYWYRQSLGQGPEFLIYFQGTGAADDSGLPNDRFFAVRPEGSVSTLKIQRTERGDSAVYLCASSLVAGGIDTQYFGPGTRLTVL.